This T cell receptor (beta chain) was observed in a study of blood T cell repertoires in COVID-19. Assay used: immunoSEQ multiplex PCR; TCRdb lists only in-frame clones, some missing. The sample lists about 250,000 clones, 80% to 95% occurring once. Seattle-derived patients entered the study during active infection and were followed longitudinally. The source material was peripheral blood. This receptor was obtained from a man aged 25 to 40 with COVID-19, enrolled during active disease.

CDR3 nucleotides: TGTGCCAGCAGCTACCGGGACAGGGGACGATCCACAGATACGCAGTATTTT. Translation: CASSYRDRGRSTDTQYF. The chain joins TRBV3-1 (or the pseudogene TRBV3-2) to TRBJ2-3; 10 bases match TRBD1. The CDR3 is 17 residues long. The V gene's germline CDR1 is LGHDT and CDR2 YNNKEL (reference sequence). Trimming at V came to 5 bases and at J to 2 bases, leaving 10 bases not matched to a gene.